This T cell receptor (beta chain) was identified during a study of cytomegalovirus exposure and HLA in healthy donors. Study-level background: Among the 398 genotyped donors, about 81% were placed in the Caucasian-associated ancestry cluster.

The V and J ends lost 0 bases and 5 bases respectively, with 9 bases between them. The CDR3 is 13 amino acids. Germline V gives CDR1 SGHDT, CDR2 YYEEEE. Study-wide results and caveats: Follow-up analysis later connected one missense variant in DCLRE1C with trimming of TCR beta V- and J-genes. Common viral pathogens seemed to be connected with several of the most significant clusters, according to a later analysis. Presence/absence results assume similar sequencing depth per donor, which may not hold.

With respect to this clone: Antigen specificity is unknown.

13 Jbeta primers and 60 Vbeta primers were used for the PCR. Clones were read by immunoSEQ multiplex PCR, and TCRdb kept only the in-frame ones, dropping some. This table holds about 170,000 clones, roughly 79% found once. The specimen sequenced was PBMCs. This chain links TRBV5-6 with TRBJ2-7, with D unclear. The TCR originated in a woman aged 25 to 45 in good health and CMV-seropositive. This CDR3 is CASSLGQVDEQYF. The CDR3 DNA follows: TGTGCCAGCAGCTTGGGCCAGGTAGACGAGCAGTACTTC.